This TCR beta chain was recorded in a study of shared clonotypes between healthy human individuals. Sorted-subset replicate PCRs used 150 to 200 ng DNA, 30,000 or so T cell genomes. As processed by the authors: Sequence data from immunoSEQ were junction-only and lacked quality scores; consequently, filtering differed. Here immunoSEQ multiplex PCR was the method, and the copy in TCRdb shows in-frame clones only, minus some. Clonal size and the V and J genes are those of that table, whereas D and trimming came from the DNA. The data contain some 2,100,000 clones, roughly 91% of them seen just once; the ten biggest clones take up around 1.7%. The CDR3 spans 16 residues. Naive CD8 cells, CD45RO-negative and positively selected for CCR7, excluded terminally differentiated effector memory CD45RA+ cells.

What was sequenced was naive CD8+ T cells from PBMCs. V and J are TRBV21-1 and TRBJ2-7; the table's D call, TRBD1, was not checked against the DNA. TRBV21-1 is marked as a pseudogene. The receptor was derived from a man between 18 and 29 years old in good health. Some clones in this sample may be carry-over from other donors' samples. The CDR3 DNA follows: TGTGCCAGCAGCAAAACCGGACAGGGAGGCGGTTACGAGCAGTACTTC. Translated: CASSKTGQGGGYEQYF.